These T cell receptor beta chains were read from a single sample in a study of CXCR3-negative and CXCR3-positive naive CD8 T cells. TCRdb derives one entry per CDR3 protein from the 5' RACE reads, leaving out DNA. In total, the table holds some 100,000 distinct CDR3 sequences. The sequenced sample was naive CXCR3+ CD8+ T cells from blood. These receptors came from a human donor in good health. Some clones in this sample may be carry-over from other donors' samples. Each CDR3 is given with its conserved first and last residue.

v_gene: TRBV4-3
j_gene: TRBJ1-1
CDR3aa: CASSQASGSGEAFF

v_gene: TRBV5-6
j_gene: TRBJ2-1
CDR3aa: CASSSRSGRANEQFF

v_gene: TRBV7-9
j_gene: TRBJ2-1
CDR3aa: CAIFTTGERSYNEQFF

v_gene: TRBV7-9
j_gene: TRBJ2-7
CDR3aa: CASSLFNEQYF

v_gene: TRBV6-1
j_gene: TRBJ2-1
CDR3aa: CASRELAGGLYNEQFF

v_gene: TRBV29-1
j_gene: TRBJ2-2
CDR3aa: CSVAWGGANTGELFF

v_gene: TRBV12-3/TRBV12-4
j_gene: TRBJ2-1
CDR3aa: CAVLRTDDNEQFF

v_gene: TRBV5-1
j_gene: TRBJ2-1
CDR3aa: CASSTTSYNEQFF

v_gene: TRBV9
j_gene: TRBJ2-3
CDR3aa: CASSYLDYPDTQYF

v_gene: TRBV10-3
j_gene: TRBJ2-7
CDR3aa: CAISDIVGSSYEQYF

v_gene: TRBV4-1
j_gene: TRBJ2-1
CDR3aa: CASSQGSSIGDPNEQFF

v_gene: TRBV28
j_gene: TRBJ2-7
CDR3aa: CASSWYRGQAYEQYF

v_gene: TRBV28
j_gene: TRBJ1-2
CDR3aa: CASSLWADLNYGYTF

v_gene: TRBV2
j_gene: TRBJ1-5
CDR3aa: CASSERKRGGNQPQHF

v_gene: TRBV20-1
j_gene: TRBJ2-1
CDR3aa: CSAREGLINNEQFF

v_gene: TRBV5-6
j_gene: TRBJ2-7
CDR3aa: CASSLGASGRRGYEQYF

v_gene: TRBV9
j_gene: TRBJ2-2
CDR3aa: CASSVTDRANTGELFF

v_gene: TRBV19
j_gene: TRBJ2-1
CDR3aa: CVTKGQGFEQFF

v_gene: TRBV19
j_gene: TRBJ2-7
CDR3aa: CASSGTRTSGRAGDEQYF

v_gene: TRBV5-4
j_gene: TRBJ2-3
CDR3aa: CASSPPYTDTQYF

v_gene: TRBV28
j_gene: TRBJ2-1
CDR3aa: CASSLLGNEQFF

v_gene: TRBV21-1
j_gene: TRBJ2-2
CDR3aa: CASSLPRTGVNTGELFF

v_gene: TRBV13
j_gene: TRBJ2-3
CDR3aa: CASSLRTDSYTDTQYF

v_gene: TRBV15
j_gene: TRBJ1-5
CDR3aa: CATSSSGVGNQPQHF

v_gene: TRBV3-1
j_gene: TRBJ2-1
CDR3aa: CASSQYVGSSYNEQFF

v_gene: TRBV28
j_gene: TRBJ1-2
CDR3aa: CASSLPGTADGYTF

v_gene: TRBV28
j_gene: TRBJ2-7
CDR3aa: CASSEDRAYEQYF

v_gene: TRBV10-3
j_gene: TRBJ2-7
CDR3aa: CAAGSGTDPYEQYF

v_gene: TRBV4-1
j_gene: TRBJ2-2
CDR3aa: CASSPFLWGPSGTGELFF

v_gene: TRBV24-1
j_gene: TRBJ2-7
CDR3aa: CATSDNGYEQYF

v_gene: TRBV28
j_gene: TRBJ2-5
CDR3aa: CASSLAGGGETQYF

v_gene: TRBV29-1
j_gene: TRBJ2-3
CDR3aa: CSGRDGTDTQYF

v_gene: TRBV29-1
j_gene: TRBJ1-4
CDR3aa: CSGGGNEKLFF

v_gene: TRBV7-9
j_gene: TRBJ2-3
CDR3aa: CASSDSVVPLADTQYF

v_gene: TRBV10-3
j_gene: TRBJ2-7
CDR3aa: CAIRGDSGTASISAPYEQYF

v_gene: TRBV13
j_gene: TRBJ2-1
CDR3aa: CASSSGHPSLGGEQFF

v_gene: TRBV12-3/TRBV12-4
j_gene: TRBJ2-6
CDR3aa: CASSERSGANVLTF

v_gene: TRBV4-1
j_gene: TRBJ2-1
CDR3aa: CASSQGPPDTYLDNEQFF

v_gene: TRBV7-9
j_gene: TRBJ1-1
CDR3aa: CASSGTALNTEAFF

v_gene: TRBV20-1
j_gene: TRBJ2-7
CDR3aa: CSAEQDYEQYF

v_gene: TRBV23-1
j_gene: TRBJ2-2
CDR3aa: CASSQPDREDSNTGELFF

v_gene: TRBV3-1
j_gene: TRBJ2-7
CDR3aa: CATQATFGGEQYF

v_gene: TRBV7-9
j_gene: TRBJ2-1
CDR3aa: CASSLALAMTYNEQFF

v_gene: TRBV12-3/TRBV12-4
j_gene: TRBJ2-2
CDR3aa: CASSFSPFGQANTGELFF

v_gene: TRBV4-1
j_gene: TRBJ2-5
CDR3aa: CASSKAHQETQYF

v_gene: TRBV14
j_gene: TRBJ2-7
CDR3aa: CASSLIGLEQYF